The clone carrying this TCR beta chain has at least ten counts. MiXCR, run by TCRdb on the PCR reads, gives a single entry per CDR3 protein. The table records under 8,000 distinct CDR3 sequences, less than 15% of them present only once. The entry originates in a study of tumor-infiltrating lymphocytes in oesophageal squamous cell carcinoma. CDR3 length equals 14 residues. Trimming removed 5 bases from V and 4 bases from J; junction bases left unmatched: 3. CDR1 is LNHDA, CDR2 SQIVND, per germline (reference sequence). This receptor was taken from a male donor with esophageal squamous cell carcinoma. The chain combines TRBV19 with TRBJ2-5; 11 bases line up with TRBD1. The sample was esophageal tumor tissue. In DNA, the CDR3 is TGTGCCAGTAGTCCGGGACAGGGGGGAGAGACCCAGTACTTC. Protein sequence: CASSPGQGGETQYF.